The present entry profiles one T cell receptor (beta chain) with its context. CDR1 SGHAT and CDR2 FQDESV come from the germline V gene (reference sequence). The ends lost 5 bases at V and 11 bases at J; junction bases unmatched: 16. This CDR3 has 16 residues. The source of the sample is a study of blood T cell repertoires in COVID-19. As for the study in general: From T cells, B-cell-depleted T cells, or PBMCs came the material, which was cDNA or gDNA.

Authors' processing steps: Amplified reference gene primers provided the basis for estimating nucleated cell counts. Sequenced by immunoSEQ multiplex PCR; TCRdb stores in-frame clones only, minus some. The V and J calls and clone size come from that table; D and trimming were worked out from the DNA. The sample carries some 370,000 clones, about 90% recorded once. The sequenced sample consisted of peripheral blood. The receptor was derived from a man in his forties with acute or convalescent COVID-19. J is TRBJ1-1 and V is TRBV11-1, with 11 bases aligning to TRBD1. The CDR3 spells CASSPGGQGAFGDAFF. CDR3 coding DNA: TGTGCCAGCAGCCCTGGCGGACAGGGGGCGTTCGGGGATGCTTTCTTT.